These T cell receptor beta chains were read from a single sample in a study of T cells after yellow fever vaccination. MiXCR, applied by TCRdb to the 5' RACE reads, yields one record per CDR3 protein. The sample carries a few hundred thousand distinct CDR3 sequences, roughly 5% recorded once. Here the sequenced sample was CD4+ T cells sorted from PBMCs, taken on the day of the yellow fever booster vaccination. All receptors come from a man aged 18 to 35 who received the YFV17D yellow fever vaccine. The CDR3 runs from the conserved cysteine through the conserved F or W. D genes are given only for firm matches. Only part of the rows carry a size: once, few, many, or a class if the clone is expanded.

V gene	D gene	J gene	clone size	CDR3 DNA	CDR3 protein
TRBV20-1	.	TRBJ1-5	few	TGCAGTGCGGCTTATAGCAATCAGCCCCAGCATTTT	CSAAYSNQPQHF
TRBV3-1	.	TRBJ1-2	few	TGTGCCAGCAGCCAAGATTGGGGGGGCTATGGCTACACCTTC	CASSQDWGGYGYTF
TRBV7-2	TRBD1	TRBJ2-3	few	TGTGCCAGCAGCGCACAGGGGGCATCTATTAGCACAGATACGCAGTATTTT	CASSAQGASISTDTQYF
TRBV7-9	.	TRBJ1-3	.	TGTGCCAGCAGCTCATGGGGTCGGGGACGGGCATTCTCTGGAAACACCATATATTTT	CASSSWGRGRAFSGNTIYF
TRBV20-1	.	TRBJ1-1	many	TGCAGTGCTAGAGGCAGGGTTTGGAACACTGAAGCTTTCTTT	CSARGRVWNTEAFF
TRBV2	TRBD1	TRBJ2-7	few	TGTGCCAGCATGAAAGGCAGGGGGCACGAGCAGTACTTC	CASMKGRGHEQYF
TRBV5-4	.	TRBJ2-2	.	TGTGCCAGCAGCTTGTGGGTACTAGGGGGACGGAACACCGGGGAGCTGTTTTTT	CASSLWVLGGRNTGELFF
TRBV7-9	.	TRBJ2-7	many	TGTGCCAGCAGCTTAGCCGGGGGGCTCTCCTACGAGCAGTACTTC	CASSLAGGLSYEQYF
TRBV27	.	TRBJ1-1	.	TGTGCCAGCAGTTTTTCCGACGGGCTGGAAGCTTTCTTT	CASSFSDGLEAFF
TRBV6-6	TRBD1	TRBJ1-1	many	TGTGCCAGCAGCGCTTCGACAGGGATGAACACTGAAGCTTTCTTT	CASSASTGMNTEAFF
TRBV6-2/TRBV6-3	.	TRBJ2-1	few	TGTGCCAGCAGTGAAAGGGGAGGGGGCCCCAATGAGCAGTTCTTC	CASSERGGGPNEQFF
TRBV7-2	.	TRBJ1-6	.	TGTGCCAGCAGCGGCCTCTATAATTCACCCCTCCACTTT	CASSGLYNSPLHF
TRBV20-1	TRBD1	TRBJ2-3	many	TGCAGTTCGAACCAGGGGGCTTGGGGCACAGATACGCAGTATTTT	CSSNQGAWGTDTQYF
TRBV27	.	TRBJ2-3	few	TGTGCCAGCAGTTACTCCCGACCGCGCCTGGGGGATACGCAGTATTTT	CASSYSRPRLGDTQYF
TRBV7-9	TRBD1	TRBJ2-2	many	TGTGCCAGCAGTGACAGGGCGTTGACCGGGGAGCTGTTTTTT	CASSDRALTGELFF
TRBV28	TRBD1	TRBJ1-3	.	TGTGCCAGCAGTGCCGGACAGGGAGGAAACACCATATATTTT	CASSAGQGGNTIYF
TRBV7-9	TRBD2	TRBJ2-2	.	TGTGCCAGCAGCTCCGGGACTAGCGGGGGGGTTAACACCGGGGAGCTGTTTTTT	CASSSGTSGGVNTGELFF
TRBV6-6	TRBD1	TRBJ1-2	few	TGTGCCAGCAGTACTGGACAGGGTAGCTATGGCTACACCTTC	CASSTGQGSYGYTF
TRBV11-2	.	TRBJ2-1	.	TGTGCCAGCAGGTGGCCGGGACGTATCAGGAATGAGCAGTTCTTC	CASRWPGRIRNEQFF
TRBV2	.	TRBJ1-1	few	TGTGCCAGCAGGGTTTGGATGAACACTGAAGCTTTCTTT	CASRVWMNTEAFF
TRBV7-9	.	TRBJ2-3	many	TGTGCCAGCAGCTTTCGGCTAGGCACAGATACGCAGTATTTT	CASSFRLGTDTQYF
TRBV6-5	.	TRBJ1-2	few	TGTGCCAGCAGTTACTGGGGACGAATAGAGGGCTACACCTTC	CASSYWGRIEGYTF
TRBV7-9	.	TRBJ2-3	many	TGTGCCAGCATACAAAAGGGCTTTAGCACAGATACGCAGTATTTT	CASIQKGFSTDTQYF
TRBV27	TRBD1	TRBJ1-4	many	TGTGCCAGCAGCCGACAGGGTGGGGAAAAACTGTTTTTT	CASSRQGGEKLFF
TRBV4-3	TRBD2	TRBJ2-5	many	TGCGCCAGCAGCCGATTAGCGGGGGCCCGAGAGACCCAGTACTTC	CASSRLAGARETQYF
TRBV10-3	.	TRBJ2-1	.	TGTGCCATCAGTGAGTCCGGTAATGAGCAGTTCTTC	CAISESGNEQFF
TRBV6-6	.	TRBJ1-5	many	TGTGCCAGCAGGAGGGGACAACTTGGTGATCAGCCCCAGCATTTT	CASRRGQLGDQPQHF
TRBV3-1	.	TRBJ2-3	.	TGTGCCAGCAGCCAAGAATTGTGGGGTACGCAGTATTTT	CASSQELWGTQYF
TRBV20-1	TRBD1	TRBJ2-7	few	TGCAGTGCCACAACAGGGGTGGCCTACGAGCAGTACTTC	CSATTGVAYEQYF
TRBV19	TRBD1	TRBJ2-1	few	TGTGCCAGTAGGGGGATCCGACAGGGGGATGAGCAGTTCTTC	CASRGIRQGDEQFF
TRBV7-8	.	TRBJ2-5	many	TGTGCCAGCAGCCCCCCGATACAAGAGACCCAGTACTTC	CASSPPIQETQYF
TRBV9	.	TRBJ2-5	few	TGTGCCAGCAGCGTAGACGCACAAGAGACCCAGTACTTC	CASSVDAQETQYF
TRBV4-3	TRBD2	TRBJ2-3	few	TGCGCCAGCAGCCAGGGCGCGCTTCCGGGACTAGCGGGGACAGATACGCAGTATTTT	CASSQGALPGLAGTDTQYF
TRBV15	TRBD1	TRBJ1-2	.	TGTGCCACCAGCAGAGCCGGGACAGGGGTTGACTATGGCTACACCTTC	CATSRAGTGVDYGYTF
TRBV9	.	TRBJ2-6	few	TGTGCCAGCAGCGTAGAATGGGGGACCTCTGGGGCCAACGTCCTGACTTTC	CASSVEWGTSGANVLTF
TRBV5-1	.	TRBJ1-2	few	TGCGCCAGCAGCTTAGAGGGTTCGGGTGGCTACACCTTC	CASSLEGSGGYTF
TRBV20-1	.	TRBJ2-1	many	TGCAGTGCTCCTATCCCCGGGGCCCGTGGCTTCGACAATGAGCAGTTCTTC	CSAPIPGARGFDNEQFF
TRBV29-1	TRBD1	TRBJ1-5	many	TGCAGCGTCAGACAGGGAGAGCATCAGCCCCAGCATTTT	CSVRQGEHQPQHF
TRBV29-1	.	TRBJ2-7	few	TGCAGCGTTGGGTACAGGACACCCTCCTACGAGCAGTACTTC	CSVGYRTPSYEQYF
TRBV7-2	.	TRBJ2-7	many	TGTGCCAGCAGCGGACGACAAAGCTACGAGCAGTACTTC	CASSGRQSYEQYF
TRBV6-1	.	TRBJ1-1	many	TGTGCCAGCAGTGAAGTGCTTACGTGGGCTTTCTTT	CASSEVLTWAFF
TRBV6-5	.	TRBJ2-6	many	TGTGCCAGCAGTTACTCCCGCGAACAAAACAGGGCTGGGGCCAACGTCCTGACTTTC	CASSYSREQNRAGANVLTF
TRBV19	TRBD1	TRBJ1-2	few	TGTGCCAGTACCCAACCGGGACAGGATTTTGGCTACACCTTC	CASTQPGQDFGYTF
TRBV7-2	.	TRBJ1-1	few	TGTGCCAGCAGCTTAGCTGCGAGGGCTGAAGCTTTCTTT	CASSLAARAEAFF
TRBV9	TRBD2	TRBJ2-3	few	TGTGCCAGCAACCCGACTAGCGCCCGCACAGATACGCAGTATTTT	CASNPTSARTDTQYF
TRBV3-1	.	TRBJ1-5	many	TGCGCCAGCAGCCAAGACAGGAATCAGCCCCAGCATTTT	CASSQDRNQPQHF
TRBV6-5	.	TRBJ2-5	many	TGTGCCAGCAGTTCCCACGGCAGGCTGGCGGAGACCCAGTACTTC	CASSSHGRLAETQYF
TRBV30	.	TRBJ1-1	few	TGTGCCTGGAGCGGATTGACGAACACTGAAGCTTTCTTT	CAWSGLTNTEAFF
TRBV10-3	.	TRBJ2-3	many	TGTGCCATCAGTGCTGGGCAGTTTGATACGCAGTATTTT	CAISAGQFDTQYF
TRBV5-1	TRBD2	TRBJ2-3	many	TGCGCCAGCAGCTTGGCTACTAGCGGGGGAACAGATACGCAGTATTTT	CASSLATSGGTDTQYF
TRBV20-1	.	TRBJ2-2	many	TGCAGTGCTAGAGGACAGAGCCATCTGGGGGAGCTGTTTTTT	CSARGQSHLGELFF
TRBV7-9	.	TRBJ1-4	.	TGTGCCAGCAGCCGTACCGGGTTCCCGAATGAAAAACTGTTTTTT	CASSRTGFPNEKLFF
TRBV7-9	.	TRBJ2-4	few	TGTGCCAGCAGCTTTGGGGTAGCCAAAAACATTCAGTACTTC	CASSFGVAKNIQYF
TRBV12-3/TRBV12-4	TRBD1	TRBJ2-2	many	TGTGCCAGCAGAGAACAGACAGGGGTGAACACCGGGGAGCTGTTTTTT	CASREQTGVNTGELFF
TRBV5-1	TRBD2	TRBJ2-1	.	TGCGCCAGCAGGTCCGGGACTAACTTAGGCAATGAGCAGTTCTTC	CASRSGTNLGNEQFF
TRBV25-1	TRBD1	TRBJ2-1	.	TGTGCCAGCAGTGAAGCAGGGGGCAATGAGCAGTTCTTC	CASSEAGGNEQFF
TRBV6-5	.	TRBJ2-7	few	TGTGCCAGCAGTTATTCATCAGGGGCCCCCCGCGAGCAGTACTTC	CASSYSSGAPREQYF
TRBV6-5	TRBD1	TRBJ1-5	many	TGTGCCAGCAGTCTCCGGGACAGCAGTCAGCCCCAGCATTTT	CASSLRDSSQPQHF
TRBV9	.	TRBJ2-3	many	TGTGCCAGCAGCCCATCGCAACGCACGCAGTATTTT	CASSPSQRTQYF